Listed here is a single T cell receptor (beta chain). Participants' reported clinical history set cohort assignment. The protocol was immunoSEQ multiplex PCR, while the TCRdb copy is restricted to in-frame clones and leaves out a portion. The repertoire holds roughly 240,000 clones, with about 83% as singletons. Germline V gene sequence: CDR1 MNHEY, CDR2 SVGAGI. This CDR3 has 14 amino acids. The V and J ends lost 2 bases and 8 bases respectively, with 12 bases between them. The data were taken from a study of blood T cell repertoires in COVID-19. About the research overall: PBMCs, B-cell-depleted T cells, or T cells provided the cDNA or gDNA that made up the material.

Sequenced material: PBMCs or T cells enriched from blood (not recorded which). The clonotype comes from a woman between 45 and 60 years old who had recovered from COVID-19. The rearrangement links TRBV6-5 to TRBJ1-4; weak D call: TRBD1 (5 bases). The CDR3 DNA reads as TGTGCCAGCAGTTACAGGGGAATGGGAGAAAAACTGTTTTTT. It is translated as CASSYRGMGEKLFF.